This T cell receptor (beta chain) is drawn from a study of shared clonotypes between healthy human individuals (dated by TCRdb to 2020 to 2022). With regard to the full study: Two women and a few men aged 18 to 49 years were included in the cohort. Libraries were prepared and TCR repertoires were sequenced by different laboratories using diverse techniques, in order to increase sequencing depth and limit assay-specific biases. For each donor, CD4 naive and CD4 memory were each run on three plates, CD8 naive on two plates, and CD8 memory on one plate. To estimate repertoire size and how much clonotypes are shared between individuals, the study performed deep sequencing of blood TCR repertoires from about five healthy adults. Per donor, leukapheresis produced somewhere between about 0.85 and 9.5 billion PBMCs.

Here is what the overall study found, with its caveats: Sampling was restricted to blood, and TCR repertoires in tissues likely differ from the TCR repertoires found in blood. Sharing across a few donors was observed for about 5% of naive CD4, less than 4% of naive CD8, 2% to 2.5% of memory CD4, and around 0.4% of memory CD8 clonotypes. Estimated clonotype richness was generally larger for naive than for memory subsets. Based on pairwise subsampling, the degree of clonotype sharing among donors was expected to be affected by sequencing depth. Compared with non-shared clonotypes, the clonotypes found in all four sorted-subset donors had higher generation probabilities. The genetic and exposure-history diversity represented was limited by the small number of donors. Incomplete sequencing was indicated by rarefaction of sorted-subset datasets, despite the large sequencing depth.

Including cysteine and phenylalanine, the CDR3 has 13 amino acids. Only the CDR3 part of the read is kept: 39 bases, read in frame from the first base. CDR1 and CDR2, per the germline V gene, are SNHLY and FYNNEI. V and J are truncated by 7 bases and 0 bases respectively, leaving an intervening sequence of 10 bases. TCR CDR3 regions were amplified from genomic DNA by multiplex PCR using the deep immunoSEQ assay. Extracted genomic DNA from each cell subset was distributed evenly across all wells of several immunoSEQ 96-well plates, and each plate was treated as a replicate. Each replicate PCR for sorted subsets received about 180 ng genomic DNA, equal to some 32,000 T cell genomes. Purified libraries were quantified with a Qubit 3.0 fluorometer, sized on a Bioanalyzer 2100, and re-quantified with the KAPA Library Quantification kit. Every immunoSEQ 96-well plate was sequenced on a dedicated single-read 150-cycle Illumina NextSeq 550 flow cell. From the authors' description of their analysis: Because the immunoSEQ output held only junctional sequences and lacked quality scores, the filtering could not match the filtering applied to full-length reads. To assign V/J genes and CDR3, sequences were annotated using PyIR, a Python wrapper for IgBLAST v1.9, with IMGT germline references. Reads with weak V/J assignments (E-value above 1e-6), missing CDR3, stop codons, out-of-frame junctions, or ambiguous translated residues were removed. A V3J clonotype was defined by an identical inferred V gene, J gene, and CDR3 amino acid sequence. To compute the percentage overlap between repertoires, the number of shared unique clonotypes was divided by the size of the smaller repertoire. RTK rarefaction, the Chao1 estimator, and Recon v2.1 estimates of unobserved clonotypes were used to assess repertoire richness. Generation probabilities were computed with OLGA for all TCRbeta clonotypes obtained by the gDNA method from several donors. Here the immuneACCESS table is served through TCRdb, limited to in-frame sequences with V and J called. Missing clones are a known gap in these copies; in checked studies unresolved V genes cover under half, and the rest lacks a known reason. That table supplies the V and J calls and clone size; D and trimming were determined from the DNA. The sample has roughly 1,100,000 clones on record, about 80% of them singletons. Roughly 1.4% of the sample belongs to the ten largest clones.

To note about this clone: This clone's antigen is unknown. Base qualities are missing; no much larger clone stands one base away.

The donors were healthy, HIV-negative adults who had no recently reported acute infections or vaccinations. All donors were Caucasian adults living in Nashville, Tennessee, USA. CD4+ T cells were enriched by magnetic negative selection, after which naive cells were positively selected on CD45RA and the negative fraction was taken as the memory subset. Blood was obtained by leukapheresis, after which PBMCs were separated by Ficoll-Histopaque density gradient centrifugation and cryopreserved in liquid nitrogen vapor phase. Purity and quantity of every magnetically sorted T cell population were checked by analytical flow cytometry. From each sorted fraction, genomic DNA was isolated and quantified by UV absorbance on a Nanodrop 2000c.

The rearrangement combines TRBV2 with TRBJ2-7, with the D gene not clear enough to name. The TCR sequence derives from a man aged 18 to 35 in good health. The sequenced sample consisted of memory CD4+ T cells sorted from blood. Interpreted using the paper, the cell subset or site label stands for: CD45RA-negative fraction. The base sequence is TGTGCCAGCATGGTGCACAGCTCCTACGAGCAGTACTTC. It is translated as CASMVHSSYEQYF.